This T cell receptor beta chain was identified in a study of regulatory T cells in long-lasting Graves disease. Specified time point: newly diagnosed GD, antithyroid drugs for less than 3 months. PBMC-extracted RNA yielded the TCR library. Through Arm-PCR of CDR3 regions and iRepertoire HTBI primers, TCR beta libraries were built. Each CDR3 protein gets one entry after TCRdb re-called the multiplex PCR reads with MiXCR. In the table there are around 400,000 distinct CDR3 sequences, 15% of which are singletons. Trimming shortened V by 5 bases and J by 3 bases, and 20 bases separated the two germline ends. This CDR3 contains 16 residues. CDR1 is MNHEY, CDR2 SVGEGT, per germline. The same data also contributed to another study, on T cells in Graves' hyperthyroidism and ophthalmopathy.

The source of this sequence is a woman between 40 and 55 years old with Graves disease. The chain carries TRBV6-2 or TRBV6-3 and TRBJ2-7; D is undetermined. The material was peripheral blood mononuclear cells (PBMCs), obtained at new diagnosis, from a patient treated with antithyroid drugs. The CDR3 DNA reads TGTGCCAGCAGTGCCCTAAGACTTCTACGCGACTACGAGCAGTACTTC. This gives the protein CASSALRLLRDYEQYF.